A single sample is the source of the 5 T cell receptor beta chains below, sequenced in a study of blood T cell repertoires in COVID-19. The assay was immunoSEQ multiplex PCR, and TCRdb's table has in-frame clones only and misses some. The sample includes 150,000 to 200,000 clones, approximately 81% of them seen just once. The specimen was PBMCs or T cells enriched from blood (not recorded which). These TCRs come from a woman in her fifties or sixties who had recovered from COVID-19.

V usage is TRBV4-1 and J usage is TRBJ2-4; 14 bases line up with TRBD2. The CDR3 length is 20 residues. Per germline, CDR1 MGHRA and CDR2 YSYEKL. V gave up 3 bases and J gave up 0 bases; unmatched junction bases: 10. The CDR3 is CASSQPWTSGRPPAKNIQYF. The CDR3, as DNA: TGCGCCAGCAGCCAGCCTTGGACTAGCGGGAGGCCGCCAGCCAAAAACATTCAGTACTTC.

V usage is TRBV5-6 and J usage is TRBJ1-1; D call uncertain. From germline, CDR1 is SGHDT and CDR2 YYEEEE. V was pared by 0 bases and J by 2 bases, with 5 bases between. This CDR3 comprises 13 residues. CDR3 amino acids: CASSLAYNTEAFF. The CDR3 nucleotides read TGTGCCAGCAGCTTGGCCTATAACACTGAAGCTTTCTTT.

The rearrangement joins TRBV7-9 to TRBJ1-5; TRBD1 agrees at 7 bases. CDR1 is SEHNR and CDR2 is FQNEAQ in the germline V gene (reference sequence). V trimming: 1 base; J trimming: 4 bases; junction bases outside the gene matches: 4. The CDR3 has 15 residues. DNA of the CDR3: TGTGCCAGCAGCTTAGGACAGGGAATAAATCAGCCCCAGCATTTT. Its protein product is CASSLGQGINQPQHF.

The chain uses TRBV4-3 and TRBJ1-6; TRBD1 might be the D (6 bases). Trimming took off 2 bases at V and 3 bases at J, with 11 bases between the two ends. This CDR3 is 16 amino acids long. Germline V gene lookup returns CDR1 LGHNA and CDR2 YSLEER. This CDR3 is CASSQSRGLYNSPLHF. The DNA of the CDR3 is TGCGCCAGCAGCCAAAGCAGGGGCCTCTATAATTCACCCCTCCACTTT.

The chain combines TRBV11-2 with TRBJ1-6; D may be TRBD1 (6 bases). The V gene lost 5 bases and the J gene lost 7 bases, with 18 bases spanning the gap. The CDR3 sequence is 16 residues long. The germline V gene has CDR1 SGHAT and CDR2 FQNNGV. The CDR3 nucleotides are TGTGCCAGCAGCCGACGGGGGGGGCACGAGAATTCACCCCTCCACTTT. It encodes CASSRRGGHENSPLHF. Supplemented by reference TRBV11-2 and TRBJ1-6, the full variable domain reads EAGVAQSPRYKIIEKRQSVAFWCNPISGHATLYWYQQILGQGPKLLIQFQNNGVVDDSQLPKDRFSAERLKGVDSTLKIQPAKLEDSAVYLCASSRRGGHENSPLHFGNGTRLTVT.